These 20 T cell receptor beta chains originate from one sample sequenced in a study of cytomegalovirus exposure and HLA in healthy donors. 13 Jbeta primers and 60 Vbeta primers were used for the PCR. This table comes from immunoSEQ multiplex PCR, and its TCRdb copy is limited to in-frame clones, with some not included. The table has more than 50,000 clones, about two thirds seen once. What was sequenced was PBMCs. The source of these receptors is a woman aged 55-70 years in good health and CMV-seropositive.

The chain recombines TRBV2 with TRBJ2-1; 8 bases are a match to TRBD2. V shed 0 bases, J shed 8 bases, and the junction held 9 bases outside the gene matches. This CDR3 has 16 residues. CDR1 and CDR2 from the germline V gene are SNHLY and FYNNEI. CDR3 in DNA: TGTGCCAGCAGTGAAGCGACCGGGACTAGAATCGATGAGCAGTTCTTC. This translates into CASSEATGTRIDEQFF.

The chain employs TRBV7-2 and TRBJ1-5, with D perhaps matching TRBD1 (6 bases). Germline V gives CDR1 SGHTA, CDR2 FQGNSA. V lost 7 bases and J 3 bases, leaving 13 bases between the germline ends. This CDR3 region has 14 residues. The DNA for the CDR3 is TGTGCCAGCACCATCGGACAGAACAATCAGCCCCAGCATTTT. This encodes CASTIGQNNQPQHF.

The chain links TRBV7-9 to TRBJ1-1; TRBD1 is a possible D gene (6 bases). CDR1 and CDR2 from the germline V gene are SEHNR and FQNEAQ (reference sequence). V lost 5 bases to trimming and J lost 4 bases, with 11 bases between them. This CDR3 has 13 amino acids. The CDR3 DNA reads as TGTGCCAGCAGCACCCAGGACAGCACTGAAGCTTTCTTT. It codes for CASSTQDSTEAFF.

The rearrangement links TRBV29-1 to TRBJ1-2, with TRBD1 matching over 7 bases. V dropped 5 bases and J dropped 4; count of bases not matched to a gene: 4. The CDR3 has 12 amino acids. Germline V gene lookup returns CDR1 SQVTM and CDR2 ANQGSEA. Written as DNA, the CDR3 is TGCAGCGTTACAGGGGTTAGCTATGGCTACACCTTC. Encoded protein: CSVTGVSYGYTF. Variable domain in full (rest from reference TRBV29-1 and TRBJ1-2): SAVISQKPSRDICQRGTSLTIQCQVDSQVTMMFWYRQQPGQSLTLIATANQGSEATYESGFVIDKFPISRPNLTFSTLTVSNMSPEDSSIYLCSVTGVSYGYTFGSGTRLTVV.

CDR3 in DNA: TGTGCCAGTAGTATAGAAAGAGGCCGGGGCACTGAAGCTTTCTTT. Translating gives CASSIERGRGTEAFF. The chain has TRBV19 and TRBJ1-1; D call uncertain. This CDR3 region has 15 residues. CDR1 and CDR2 from the germline V gene are LNHDA and SQIVND (reference sequence). Trimming shortened V by 0 bases and J by 4 bases, and 12 bases separated the two germline ends.

This chain joins TRBV4-3 and TRBJ2-5; 13 bases fit TRBD2. This CDR3 has 15 amino acids. J lost 2 bases, V lost 3 bases, and 0 bases had no gene match. Germline CDR1 reads LGHNA; CDR2 reads YSLEER. The CDR3 sequence is CASSQGLAGQETQYF. CDR3 bases: TGCGCCAGCAGCCAGGGACTAGCGGGACAAGAGACCCAGTACTTC.

The chain employs TRBV28 and TRBJ1-2, with D unresolved. V lost 6 bases and J lost 8, with 13 bases in between. Germline lookup yields CDR1 MDHEN and CDR2 SYDVKM. The CDR3 runs to 12 residues. The CDR3 sequence is CASSTTAGGYTF. In nucleotides, the CDR3 is TGTGCCAGCAGCACGACGGCGGGGGGCTACACCTTC.

The chain has TRBV18 and TRBJ2-7, with 8 bases that match TRBD1. The CDR3 totals 14 residues. V shed 3 bases and J 6 bases; nucleotides not matched to a gene: 7. CDR1 is KGHSH and CDR2 is LQKENI in the germline V gene. The CDR3 coding sequence is TGTGCCAGCTCACCTGAAGGGGACAGGAGCGAGCAGTACTTC. Translation: CASSPEGDRSEQYF.

This chain links TRBV4-1 with TRBJ1-2, with a tentative D call TRBD1 (5 bases). Trimming left V 0 bases short and J 0 bases short, with 14 bases between. Germline CDR1 MGHRA, CDR2 YSYEKL. The CDR3 sequence is 17 residues long. The CDR3 nucleotides are TGCGCCAGCAGCCAAGATAAGACGGGGGGGGCTAACTATGGCTACACCTTC. Protein product: CASSQDKTGGANYGYTF.

The CDR3 nucleotides read TGTGCCACCAGCAGCCTCCGGGACAGCCCCAATACTAACTATGGCTACACCTTC. Translated, it gives CATSSLRDSPNTNYGYTF. The chain has TRBV15 and TRBJ1-2; 7 bases are a match to TRBD1. Losses at the gene ends were 3 bases for V and 0 bases for J; bases not matched to a gene: 13. Germline V gene data show CDR1 as LNHNV and CDR2 as YYDKDF (reference sequence). The CDR3 spans 18 residues.

This chain links TRBV2 with TRBJ2-7; 7 bases fit TRBD1. The V gene's germline CDR1 is SNHLY and CDR2 FYNNEI. This CDR3 has 12 residues. Trimming removed 6 bases from V and 7 bases from J; junction bases left unmatched: 6. The CDR3 reads CASRIQGLEQYF. The CDR3 DNA reads TGTGCCAGCAGGATACAGGGGTTAGAGCAGTACTTC.

This chain's CDR3 is CASSLYPPTGWDTGELFF. The CDR3 DNA is TGTGCCAGCAGTTTATATCCGCCGACAGGGTGGGACACCGGGGAGCTGTTTTTT. This chain connects TRBV27 to TRBJ2-2; 7 bases are a match to TRBD1. CDR3 length equals 18 residues. Germline lookup yields CDR1 MNHEY and CDR2 SMNVEV (reference sequence). V lost 1 base and J lost 3; bases outside the gene matches: 11.

V and J are TRBV11-3 and TRBJ1-1, with 8 bases matching TRBD1. The germline gives CDR1 SGHNT, CDR2 YENEEA. Trimming cost V 5 bases and J 4 bases; bases outside gene matches: 6. The CDR3 runs 14 residues. The CDR3 region is CASSPQGASTEAFF. DNA for the CDR3: TGTGCCAGCAGCCCTCAGGGGGCCAGCACTGAAGCTTTCTTT.

The chain is built from TRBV5-1 and TRBJ2-1; 7 bases line up with TRBD1. Germline V gene lookup returns CDR1 SGHRS and CDR2 YFSETQ. V dropped 2 bases and J dropped 3; count of bases not matched to a gene: 8. This CDR3 has 16 residues. In DNA form, the CDR3 reads TGCGCCAGCAGCTTTGATCCCCAGGGGGACTACAATGAGCAGTTCTTC. Its translation is CASSFDPQGDYNEQFF.

This clone was observed a few times. This chain joins TRBV13 and TRBJ1-4; 7 nucleotides agree with TRBD1. The ends lost 4 bases at V and 0 bases at J; junction bases unmatched: 11. Germline V gene sequence: CDR1 PRHDT, CDR2 FYEKMQ (reference sequence). The CDR3 contains 18 residues. The chain's CDR3 is CASSWTQRTGPTNEKLFF. DNA of the CDR3: TGTGCCAGCAGCTGGACACAACGGACAGGTCCAACTAATGAAAAACTGTTTTTT.

This clone turned up a few times. V and J are TRBV7-8 and TRBJ1-1; no firm D call. The CDR3 spans 11 residues. V lost 5 bases and J lost 7, with 8 bases in between. The V gene's germline CDR1 is SGHVS and CDR2 FQNEAQ. CDR3 bases: TGTGCCAGCAGCCCAGGATTTGAAGCTTTCTTT. This gives the protein CASSPGFEAFF.

CDR3 coding DNA: TGCGCCAGCAGCCAAGTGGGGAGGACAGGGGGAACGGCCGGGGAGCTGTTTTTT. This gives the protein CASSQVGRTGGTAGELFF. The chain recombines TRBV4-1 with TRBJ2-2; 10 bases map to TRBD1. The length of the CDR3 is 18 residues. Germline V gene data show CDR1 as MGHRA and CDR2 as YSYEKL. J was trimmed by 6 bases and V by 1 base; bases with no gene match: 11.

The rearrangement uses TRBV19 and TRBJ1-2; possibly TRBD1 for D (5 bases). V lost 4 bases and J lost 7, with 7 bases in between. This CDR3 is 11 amino acids long. Looked up from germline, CDR1 is LNHDA and CDR2 is SQIVND (reference sequence). The CDR3 coding sequence is TGTGCCAGTAGTACAGGGTTTGGCTACACCTTC. Protein product: CASSTGFGYTF.

V is TRBV6-1 and J is TRBJ1-4; D gene uncertain. This CDR3 region has 14 residues. Between the trimmed V and J ends, which lost 6 bases and 0 bases, there was a span of 8 bases. Germline CDR1 reads MNHNS; CDR2 reads SASEGT. The CDR3 DNA follows: TGTGCCAGCAGGTACACAACAACTAATGAAAAACTGTTTTTT. It codes for CASRYTTTNEKLFF.

There are a few counts of this clone. The J gene is TRBJ2-5, the V gene TRBV29-1; 7 nucleotides align to TRBD2. Trimming at V came to 5 bases and at J to 4 bases, leaving 7 bases not matched to a gene. CDR1 and CDR2 from the germline V gene are SQVTM and ANQGSEA. The CDR3 has 13 residues. The CDR3 DNA is TGCAGCGTTTCGATGCCGGGAGGAGAGACCCAGTACTTC. Protein product: CSVSMPGGETQYF.